Shown below are 32 T cell receptor beta chains from a single sample sequenced in a study of blood T cell repertoires in COVID-19. Using immunoSEQ multiplex PCR, the repertoire was profiled, and TCRdb retains in-frame clones only, with some absent. The sample has about 170,000 clones, about 80% seen once; the top ten hold over 2.5%. The specimen sequenced was peripheral blood. These receptors all come from a human donor with acute or convalescent COVID-19. The donor label of this sample is uncertain.

Details on this clone: At one end the junction does not follow the germline gene, possibly because of a read error. V gene TRBV19 combines with J gene TRBJ2-1; 7 bases agree with TRBD1. The CDR3 totals 14 residues. CDR1 and CDR2 from the germline V gene are LNHDA and SQIVND (reference sequence). The CDR3, as DNA: TGTGCCAGTAGTAGAGGGACAGTTCTGGATGAGCAGCTCTTC. As protein: CASSRGTVLDEQLF.

V usage is TRBV2 and J usage is TRBJ1-5; D not certain. CDR3 length: 16 amino acids. V was cut by 3 bases and J by 0 bases, with 12 bases left in between. From germline, CDR1 is SNHLY and CDR2 FYNNEI. In DNA form, the CDR3 reads TGTGCCAGCAGTGAGGGCGAGCTTTATAGCAATCAGCCCCAGCATTTT. The encoded protein is CASSEGELYSNQPQHF. Combining the CDR3 with reference TRBV2 and TRBJ1-5 gives the whole variable domain EPEVTQTPSHQVTQMGQEVILRCVPISNHLYFYWYRQILGQKVEFLVSFYNNEISEKSEIFDDQFSVERPDGSNFTLKIRSTKLEDSAMYFCASSEGELYSNQPQHFGDGTRLSIL.

The genes are TRBV7-2 and TRBJ2-3, with 12 bases identical to TRBD2. From germline, CDR1 is SGHTA and CDR2 FQGNSA. The CDR3 sequence is 16 residues long. The J segment lost 5 bases and the V segment lost 1 base, leaving 4 bases of the junction unmatched. The CDR3 DNA is TGTGCCAGCAGCTTAGAGCCGACTAGCGGGAGAGATACGCAGTATTTT. This sequence encodes CASSLEPTSGRDTQYF.

This chain links TRBV21-1 with TRBJ1-1; the DNA was not used to check the table's D call, TRBD1. TRBV21-1 is a pseudogene segment. This CDR3 region has 16 residues. DNA of the CDR3: TGTGCCAGCAGTTACCGGACAGGGGCGGCGAACACTGAAGCTTTCTTT. It yields the protein CASSYRTGAANTEAFF.

This clone was seen a few times. The CDR3 reads CASSQSPQGDRGLGGYTF. The CDR3 DNA follows: TGCGCCAGCAGTCAATCTCCCCAAGGGGACAGGGGCCTCGGTGGCTACACCTTC. The J gene is TRBJ1-2, the V gene TRBV23-1; 10 bases are shared with TRBD1. TRBV23-1 is an ORF, with its function uncertain. CDR3 length: 18 amino acids. V lost 0 bases and J lost 7; bases outside the gene matches: 14.

The CDR3 DNA follows: TGTGCCAGCAGCCCCCGCGGAGGGAGGTCCTACAATGAGCAGTTCTTC. This gives the protein CASSPRGGRSYNEQFF. The chain joins TRBV7-9 to TRBJ2-1; D possibly corresponds to TRBD2 (6 bases). Trimming cost V 5 bases and J 1 base, with 15 bases left between them. The length of the CDR3 is 16 residues. CDR1 is SEHNR, CDR2 FQNEAQ, per germline (reference sequence).

The J gene is TRBJ2-2, the V gene TRBV4-2, with a possible D match to TRBD1 (6 bases). The V and J ends lost 0 bases and 7 bases respectively, with 12 bases between them. CDR3 length: 15 residues. In germline, CDR1 is LGHNA, CDR2 YNFKEQ. The CDR3 loop reads CASSQDRGIHGELFF. The CDR3 bases are TGTGCCAGCAGCCAAGATAGGGGGATTCACGGGGAGCTGTTTTTT.

This chain connects TRBV3-1 (or the pseudogene TRBV3-2) to TRBJ1-5, with 7 nucleotides matching TRBD1. There are 15 residues in the CDR3. Germline CDR1 reads LGHDT; CDR2 reads YNNKEL (reference sequence). The ends lost 2 bases at V and 2 bases at J; junction bases unmatched: 3. The CDR3 DNA reads TGTGCCAGCAGCCAATTAGGACAGGGCAATCAGCCCCAGCATTTT. Protein product: CASSQLGQGNQPQHF.

The chain recombines TRBV5-1 with TRBJ2-1; no clear D. V lost 7 bases to trimming and J lost 3 bases, with 8 bases between them. Germline CDR1 and CDR2: SGHRS and YFSETQ. CDR3 size: 12 residues. In DNA, the CDR3 is TGCGCCAGCCAATCTAGCTACAATGAGCAGTTCTTC. As protein: CASQSSYNEQFF.

The chain links TRBV6-6 to TRBJ1-1; maybe TRBD1 (5 bases). The germline gives CDR1 MNHNY, CDR2 SVGAGI (reference sequence). CDR3 length: 14 residues. V was cut by 5 bases and J by 3 bases, with 13 bases left in between. The CDR3 bases are TGTGCCAGCAGTCTTTTGGGGCTGGACACTGAAGCTTTCTTT. Amino acids: CASSLLGLDTEAFF.

The CDR3 protein is CASSAQVNTGELFF. The CDR3 nucleotides are TGTGCCAGCAGCGCACAGGTGAACACCGGGGAGCTGTTTTTT. This chain connects TRBV2 to TRBJ2-2; D may be TRBD1 (5 bases). The V end was cut by 6 bases, the J end by 1 base, with 9 bases between. Germline V gene sequence: CDR1 SNHLY, CDR2 FYNNEI. The CDR3 totals 14 residues.

This chain uses TRBV4-2 with TRBJ1-1; 8 positions agree with TRBD1. The CDR3 covers 14 residues. With V trimmed by 1 base and J by 6 bases, 4 bases remained unmatched. Germline CDR1 LGHNA, CDR2 YNFKEQ. CDR3 in DNA: TGTGCCAGCAGCCAAGGTACAGGGGGAGCTGAAGCTTTCTTT. Encoded protein: CASSQGTGGAEAFF.

The chain employs TRBV10-3 and TRBJ2-7; possible D gene TRBD2, 5 bases. Germline lookup yields CDR1 ENHRY and CDR2 SYGVKD. The CDR3 loop spans 14 amino acids. V was pared by 10 bases and J by 7 bases, with 23 bases between. In DNA, the CDR3 is TGTGCCACAGGCCTGGAGAGGGCGGGCGGGGAGCAGTACTTC. This translates into CATGLERAGGEQYF.

The chain joins TRBV7-3 to TRBJ2-7, with D possibly TRBD1 on 5 matching bases. The CDR3 has 13 residues. The V gene's germline CDR1 is SGHTA and CDR2 FQGTGA. With 5 bases removed from V and 7 bases from J, the gap between germline ends came to 15 bases. CDR3 nucleotides: TGTGCCAGCAGCCGGACAATCTTGGGGGAGCAGTACTTC. Translating gives CASSRTILGEQYF.

The rearrangement joins TRBV30 to TRBJ2-4, with D possibly TRBD2 on 6 matching bases. This CDR3 contains 13 residues. Germline CDR1 and CDR2: GTSNPN and SVGIG (reference sequence). Trimming stripped 4 bases from V and 3 bases from J, with 10 bases between. CDR3 sequence (DNA): TGTGCCTGGAAGGGGACTTTCAAAAACATTCAGTACTTC. The encoded protein is CAWKGTFKNIQYF.

This clone was recorded only once. The CDR3 DNA reads TGTGCCAGTAATCCGGGGTACACTGAAGCTTTCTTT. The encoded protein is CASNPGYTEAFF. The rearrangement links TRBV19 to TRBJ1-1; D remains ambiguous. Germline CDR1 and CDR2: LNHDA and SQIVND (reference sequence). Trimming stripped 7 bases from V and 3 bases from J, with 9 bases between. This CDR3 has 12 amino acids.

The V gene is TRBV27, the J gene TRBJ2-7, with a possible D match to TRBD2 (6 bases). Trimming took 3 bases from V and 12 from J, leaving 18 bases between them. Looked up from germline, CDR1 is MNHEY and CDR2 is SMNVEV (reference sequence). There are 13 residues in the CDR3. CDR3 in amino acids: CASSFREDQAWYF. CDR3 in DNA: TGTGCCAGCAGTTTCAGGGAGGACCAGGCATGGTACTTC.

V gene TRBV10-3 combines with J gene TRBJ2-1; a weak D match, TRBD1 (5 bases). CDR3 length: 14 residues. The V gene's germline CDR1 is ENHRY and CDR2 SYGVKD. V was clipped by 4 bases and J by 6 bases, with 13 bases between them. As DNA, the CDR3 is TGTGCCATCAGTGGCGACAGAAATCTCAATGAGCAGTTCTTC. Its protein product is CAISGDRNLNEQFF.

The chain joins TRBV9 to TRBJ2-5; 8 positions agree with TRBD1. J gave up 0 bases and V 4 bases, and 8 bases lay outside the gene matches. CDR3 length equals 16 residues. The germline gives CDR1 SGDLS, CDR2 YYNGEE. The CDR3 DNA follows: TGTGCCAGCAGCTTAGGAACAGGGGGGTACCAAGAGACCCAGTACTTC. Amino acid sequence: CASSLGTGGYQETQYF.

The chain uses TRBV6-5 and TRBJ1-1, with no clear D. Germline CDR1 reads MNHEY; CDR2 reads SVGAGI. CDR3 size: 14 residues. The V end was cut by 7 bases, the J end by 1 base, with 13 bases between. Here the CDR3 reads CASTLEGSNTEAFF. CDR3 in DNA: TGTGCCAGCACCCTCGAGGGCTCGAACACTGAAGCTTTCTTT.

The V call is TRBV3-1 (or the pseudogene TRBV3-2), the J call TRBJ2-2; possible D gene TRBD2, 7 bases. The CDR3 totals 14 residues. CDR1 and CDR2 (germline): LGHDT, YNNKEL (reference sequence). Trimming removed 3 bases at V and 6 bases at J, with 11 bases between. The CDR3 DNA reads TGTGCCAGCAGCCAGAGGGGGGGAGCCGGGGAGCTGTTTTTT. Amino acids: CASSQRGGAGELFF.

The rearrangement uses TRBV18 and TRBJ2-1; 12 positions match TRBD2. CDR3 length: 16 amino acids. Trimming took 4 bases from V and 6 from J; bases not matched to a gene: 7. Germline V gene data show CDR1 as KGHSH and CDR2 as LQKENI. This chain's CDR3 is CASSLRTSGDGNEQFF. DNA of the CDR3: TGTGCCAGCTCACTACGGACTAGCGGGGATGGCAATGAGCAGTTCTTC. The entire variable domain, with the rest obtained from reference TRBV18 and TRBJ2-1, is as follows: NAGVMQNPRHLVRRRGQEARLRCSPMKGHSHVYWYRQLPEEGLKFMVYLQKENIIDESGMPKERFSAEFPKEGPSILRIQQVVRGDSAAYFCASSLRTSGDGNEQFFGPGTRLTVL.

The rearrangement links TRBV9 to TRBJ1-4, with D unclear. The ends were cut back, 0 bases at V and 7 bases at J, with 10 bases in the middle. The CDR3 has 14 residues. The germline gives CDR1 SGDLS, CDR2 YYNGEE. In DNA, the CDR3 is TGTGCCAGCAGCGTAGCCCTTTTGAGTGAAAAACTGTTTTTT. It is translated as CASSVALLSEKLFF.

The V and J genes are TRBV27 and TRBJ1-5; unclear D gene. Germline lookup yields CDR1 MNHEY and CDR2 SMNVEV (reference sequence). The length of the CDR3 is 17 residues. V lost 1 base and J 2 bases, leaving 15 bases between the germline ends. The CDR3 loop is CASSLYDGSGGNQPQHF. CDR3 in DNA: TGTGCCAGCAGTTTATATGACGGCTCGGGAGGCAATCAGCCCCAGCATTTT.

This chain links TRBV11-1 with TRBJ2-2, with 8 bases aligning to TRBD1. The CDR3 extends over 13 amino acids. V was pared by 5 bases and J by 6 bases, with 2 bases of the junction left unmatched. CDR1 is SGHAT and CDR2 is FQDESV in the germline V gene (reference sequence). CDR3 DNA sequence: TGTGCCAGCAGCCAGGGGGCCCCCGGGGAGCTGTTTTTT. It translates to CASSQGAPGELFF.

This clone was seen a handful of times. The rearrangement joins TRBV12-2 to TRBJ2-2; TRBD1 was called by the table and not checked on the DNA. TRBV12-2 is classified as a pseudogene. CDR3 length: 15 amino acids. This CDR3 reads CASRLDSRDTGELFF. In DNA, the CDR3 is TGTGCAAGTCGCTTAGACAGCAGAGACACCGGGGAGCTGTTTTTT.

The rearrangement uses TRBV11-2 and TRBJ1-5; 10 bases align to TRBD1. Germline V CDR1 and CDR2: SGHAT, FQNNGV. With V trimmed by 5 bases and J by 1 base, 2 bases remained unmatched. CDR3 length: 15 amino acids. CDR3 coding DNA: TGTGCCAGCAGCCCGGGACAGGGGAGCAATCAGCCCCAGCATTTT. It codes for CASSPGQGSNQPQHF.

This clone was picked up one time. This sequence joins TRBV11-2 and TRBJ2-2; D not certain. Germline V gene sequence: CDR1 SGHAT, CDR2 FQNNGV. This CDR3 is built from 15 residues. The V end was cut by 2 bases, the J end by 2 bases, with 9 bases between. This CDR3 reads CASSLFQLNTGELFF. In DNA, the CDR3 is TGTGCCAGCAGCTTATTCCAACTTAACACCGGGGAGCTGTTTTTT.

The chain is built from TRBV28 and TRBJ2-3; 9 nucleotides align to TRBD1. From germline, CDR1 is MDHEN and CDR2 SYDVKM. The CDR3 covers 15 residues. V shed 5 bases and J 4 bases; nucleotides not matched to a gene: 7. This CDR3 reads CASSKPGQGADTQYF. In DNA form, the CDR3 reads TGTGCCAGCAGTAAGCCGGGACAGGGTGCAGATACGCAGTATTTT.

J is TRBJ2-1 and V is TRBV11-2; 13 bases map to TRBD2. V lost 5 bases and J lost 7; bases outside the gene matches: 5. From germline, CDR1 is SGHAT and CDR2 FQNNGV. The CDR3 covers 15 residues. The CDR3 loop is CASSPGTSGTNEQFF. The CDR3 bases are TGTGCCAGCAGCCCAGGGACTAGCGGGACAAATGAGCAGTTCTTC.

This chain connects TRBV9 to TRBJ2-1; D not resolved. The CDR3 extends over 15 amino acids. Germline CDR1 and CDR2: SGDLS and YYNGEE. Between the trimmed V and J ends, which lost 2 bases and 8 bases, there was a span of 17 bases. CDR3 DNA: TGTGCCAGCAGCGTGACTCTCAGCACCGGATATGAGCAGTTCTTC. Amino acids: CASSVTLSTGYEQFF.

This chain uses TRBV9 with TRBJ2-1; D is undetermined. Germline loops: CDR1 SGDLS, CDR2 YYNGEE. The CDR3 has 17 amino acids. Trimming stripped 0 bases from V and 0 bases from J, with 13 bases between. The CDR3 here is CASSVEAEVPSYNEQFF. The CDR3 DNA is TGTGCCAGCAGCGTAGAGGCGGAAGTTCCCTCCTACAATGAGCAGTTCTTC.